This TCR beta chain was found in a study of CD8+CD57+ T cells in acquired aplastic anemia. The overall study: Sorted CD4+ and CD8+ cells yielded DNA averaging about 2.9 ug.

It was patients with CD8+CD57+ cell expansion by flow cytometry who were chosen for sequencing. Each patient had severe acquired aplastic anemia. All patients were therapy-naive when blood was sampled. Looked up from germline, CDR1 is DFQATT and CDR2 is SNEGSKA (reference sequence). V lost 3 bases to trimming and J lost 5 bases; unmatched junction nucleotides: 34. The CDR3 extends over 24 amino acids. The TCR beta profiling, which covered VDJ combination and CDR3 sequence, was carried out using genomic DNA as the template. MiXCR, run by TCRdb on the reads, gives a single entry per CDR3 protein. This sample has approximately 190,000 distinct CDR3 sequences, with 48% found just once. For this clonotype: Its antigen remains unknown.

Study results and caveats: Controls and patients did not differ significantly in CD8+ Simpson's diversity.

This sequence was found in a human donor with aplastic anemia. Material for sequencing was sorted CD4+, CD8+, or CD8+CD57+ T cells (not recorded which) from PBMCs. The gene calls are TRBV20-1 and TRBJ2-5; 12 bases are a match to TRBD2. Here the CDR3 reads CSARTPPDQGMRGRLAGVLETQYF. CDR3 DNA sequence: TGCAGTGCTAGGACCCCACCCGACCAGGGGATGAGGGGAAGACTAGCGGGAGTGCTGGAGACCCAGTACTTC.